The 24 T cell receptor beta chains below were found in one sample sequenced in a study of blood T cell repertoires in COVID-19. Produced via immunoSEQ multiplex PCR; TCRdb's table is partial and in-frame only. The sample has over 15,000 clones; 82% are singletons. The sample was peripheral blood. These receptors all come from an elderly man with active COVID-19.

This CDR3 reads CASSVSSNIQYF. The CDR3 DNA reads TGTGCCAGCAGCGTCTCCTCAAACATTCAGTACTTC. The gene calls are TRBV7-9 and TRBJ2-4; D ambiguous. Germline V gene lookup returns CDR1 SEHNR and CDR2 FQNEAQ (reference sequence). Trimming took off 5 bases at V and 6 bases at J, with 8 bases between the two ends. This CDR3 region has 12 residues.

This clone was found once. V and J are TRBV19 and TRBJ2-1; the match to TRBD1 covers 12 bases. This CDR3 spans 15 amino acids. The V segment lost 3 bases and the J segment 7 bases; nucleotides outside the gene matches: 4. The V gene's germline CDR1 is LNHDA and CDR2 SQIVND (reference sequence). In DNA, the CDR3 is TGTGCCAGTAGTATCGGGACAGGGGGCAGGAATGAGCAGTTCTTC. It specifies CASSIGTGGRNEQFF.

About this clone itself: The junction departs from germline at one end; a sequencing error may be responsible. CDR3 sequence reads: CASSSRTSKDTQYF. The DNA of the CDR3 is TGCGCCAGCAGCTCCAGGACTAGCAAAGATACGCAGTATTTT. The V gene is TRBV5-1, the J gene TRBJ2-3; TRBD2 aligns across 8 bases. The CDR3 totals 14 residues. Germline values: CDR1 SGHRS, CDR2 YFSETQ.

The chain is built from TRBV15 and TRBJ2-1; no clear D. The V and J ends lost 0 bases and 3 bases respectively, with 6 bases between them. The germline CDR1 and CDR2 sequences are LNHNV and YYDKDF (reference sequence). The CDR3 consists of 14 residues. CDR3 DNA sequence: TGTGCCACCAGCAGAGATAGTAACTACAATGAGCAGTTCTTC. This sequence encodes CATSRDSNYNEQFF.

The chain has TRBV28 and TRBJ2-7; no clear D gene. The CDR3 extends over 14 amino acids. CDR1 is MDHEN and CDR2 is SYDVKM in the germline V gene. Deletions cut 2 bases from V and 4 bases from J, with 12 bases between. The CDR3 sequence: CASSLPQAPYEQYF. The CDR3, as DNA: TGTGCCAGCAGTTTACCCCAGGCTCCTTACGAGCAGTACTTC.

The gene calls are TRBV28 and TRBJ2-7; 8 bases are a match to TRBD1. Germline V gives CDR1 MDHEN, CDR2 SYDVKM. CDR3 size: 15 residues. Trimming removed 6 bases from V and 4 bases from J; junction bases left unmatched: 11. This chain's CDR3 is CASSFHDRGAYEQYF. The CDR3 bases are TGTGCCAGCAGCTTTCACGACAGGGGCGCTTACGAGCAGTACTTC. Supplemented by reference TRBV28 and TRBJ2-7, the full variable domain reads DVKVTQSSRYLVKRTGEKVFLECVQDMDHENMFWYRQDPGLGLRLIYFSYDVKMKEKGDIPEGYSVSREKKERFSLILESASTNQTSMYLCASSFHDRGAYEQYFGPGTRLTVT.

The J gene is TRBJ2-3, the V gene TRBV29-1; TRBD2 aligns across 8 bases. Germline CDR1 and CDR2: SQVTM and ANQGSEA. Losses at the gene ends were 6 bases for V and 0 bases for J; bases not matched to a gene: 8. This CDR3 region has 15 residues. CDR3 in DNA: TGCAGCGTAGCCCCGGGAGGGACAAGCACAGATACGCAGTATTTT. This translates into CSVAPGGTSTDTQYF.

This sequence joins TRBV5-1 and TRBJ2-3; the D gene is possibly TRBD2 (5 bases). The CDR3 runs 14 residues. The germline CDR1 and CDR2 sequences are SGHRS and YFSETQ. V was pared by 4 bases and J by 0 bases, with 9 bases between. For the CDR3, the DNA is TGCGCCAGCAGCCGGGCGGGCAGCACAGATACGCAGTATTTT. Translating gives CASSRAGSTDTQYF.

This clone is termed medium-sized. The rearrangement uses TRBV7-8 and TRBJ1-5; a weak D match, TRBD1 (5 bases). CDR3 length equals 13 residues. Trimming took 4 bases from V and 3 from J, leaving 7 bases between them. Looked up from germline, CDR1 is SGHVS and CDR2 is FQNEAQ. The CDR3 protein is CASSWGNNQPQHF. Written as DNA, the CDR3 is TGTGCCAGCAGCTGGGGCAACAATCAGCCCCAGCATTTT. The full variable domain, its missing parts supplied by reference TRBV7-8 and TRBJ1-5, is GAGVSQSPRYKVAKRGQDVALRCDPISGHVSLFWYQQALGQGPEFLTYFQNEAQLDKSGLPSDRFFAERPEGSVSTLKIQRTQQEDSAVYLCASSWGNNQPQHFGDGTRLSIL.

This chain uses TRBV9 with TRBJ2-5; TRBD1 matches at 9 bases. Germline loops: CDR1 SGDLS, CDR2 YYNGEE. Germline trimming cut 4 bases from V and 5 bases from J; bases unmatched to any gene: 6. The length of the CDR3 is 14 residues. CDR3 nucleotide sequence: TGTGCCAGCAGCCGGACAGGGGTTGGGGAGACCCAGTACTTC. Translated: CASSRTGVGETQYF.

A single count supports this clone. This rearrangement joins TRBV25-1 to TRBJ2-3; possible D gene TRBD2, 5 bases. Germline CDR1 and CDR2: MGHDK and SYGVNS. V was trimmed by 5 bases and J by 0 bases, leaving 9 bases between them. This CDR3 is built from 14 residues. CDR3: CASSRRVSTDTQYF. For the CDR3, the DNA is TGTGCCAGCAGTCGGCGGGTTAGCACAGATACGCAGTATTTT. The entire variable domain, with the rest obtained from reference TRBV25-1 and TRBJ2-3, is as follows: EADIYQTPRYLVIGTGKKITLECSQTMGHDKMYWYQQDPGMELHLIHYSYGVNSTEKGDLSSESTVSRIRTEHFPLTLESARPSHTSQYLCASSRRVSTDTQYFGPGTRLTVL.

The CDR3 coding sequence is TGTGCCAGCAGCTTGGACAGTACCTCCTACGAGCAGTACTTC. The encoded protein is CASSLDSTSYEQYF. The chain has TRBV5-8 and TRBJ2-7; the D is unclear. Germline V gene sequence: CDR1 SGHTS, CDR2 YDEGEE. The CDR3 is 14 residues long. V lost 0 bases and J lost 0, with 7 bases in between. The full variable domain, in which reference TRBV5-8 and TRBJ2-7 provide the parts outside the CDR3, is EAGVTQSPTHLIKTRGQQATLRCSPISGHTSVYWYQQALGLGLQFLLWYDEGEERNRGNFPPRFSGRQFPNYSSELNVNALELEDSALYLCASSLDSTSYEQYFGPGTRLTVT.

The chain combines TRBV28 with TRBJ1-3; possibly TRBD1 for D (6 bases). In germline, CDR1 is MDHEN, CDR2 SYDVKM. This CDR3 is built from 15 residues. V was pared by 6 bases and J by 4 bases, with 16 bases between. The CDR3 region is CASRATGPSGNTIYF. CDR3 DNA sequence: TGTGCCAGCAGGGCCACAGGGCCTAGCGGAAACACCATATATTTT.

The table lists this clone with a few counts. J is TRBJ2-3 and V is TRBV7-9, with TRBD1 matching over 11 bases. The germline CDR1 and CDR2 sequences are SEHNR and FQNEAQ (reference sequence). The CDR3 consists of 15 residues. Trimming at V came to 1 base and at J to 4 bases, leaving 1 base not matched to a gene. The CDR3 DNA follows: TGTGCCAGCAGCTTAGGGACAGGGGGCCCAGATACGCAGTATTTT. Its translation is CASSLGTGGPDTQYF.

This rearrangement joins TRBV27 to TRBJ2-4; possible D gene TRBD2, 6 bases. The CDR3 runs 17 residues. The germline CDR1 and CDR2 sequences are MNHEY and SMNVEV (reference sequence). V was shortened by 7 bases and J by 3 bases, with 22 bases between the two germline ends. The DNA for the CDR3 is TGTGCCAGCACCCATTTGGGACTCTACGGCGGCAAAAACATTCAGTACTTC. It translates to CASTHLGLYGGKNIQYF.

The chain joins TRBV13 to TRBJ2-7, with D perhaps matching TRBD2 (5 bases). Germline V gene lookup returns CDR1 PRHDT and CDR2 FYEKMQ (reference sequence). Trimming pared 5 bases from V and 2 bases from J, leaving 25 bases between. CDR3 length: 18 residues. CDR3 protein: CASSRGRVSARPTYEQYF. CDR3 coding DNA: TGTGCCAGCAGCCGAGGGCGAGTGAGCGCTAGACCAACCTACGAGCAGTACTTC.

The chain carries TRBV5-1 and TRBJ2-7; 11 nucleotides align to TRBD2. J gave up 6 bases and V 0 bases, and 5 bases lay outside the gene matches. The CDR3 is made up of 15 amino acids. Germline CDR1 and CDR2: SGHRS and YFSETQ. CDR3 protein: CASSLVGLAGGEQYF. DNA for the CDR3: TGCGCCAGCAGCTTGGTCGGGCTAGCGGGAGGCGAGCAGTACTTC.

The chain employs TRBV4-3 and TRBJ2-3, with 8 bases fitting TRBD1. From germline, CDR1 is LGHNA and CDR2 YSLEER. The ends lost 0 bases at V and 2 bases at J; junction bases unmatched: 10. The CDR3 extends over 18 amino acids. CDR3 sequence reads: CASSQELRRTGITDTQYF. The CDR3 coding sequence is TGCGCCAGCAGCCAAGAGCTACGGCGGACAGGGATCACAGATACGCAGTATTTT.

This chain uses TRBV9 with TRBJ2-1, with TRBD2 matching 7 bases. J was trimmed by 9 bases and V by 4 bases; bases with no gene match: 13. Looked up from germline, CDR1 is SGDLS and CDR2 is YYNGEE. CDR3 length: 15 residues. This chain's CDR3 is CASSPTRAGAGEQFF. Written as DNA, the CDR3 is TGTGCCAGCAGCCCCACCCGGGCGGGAGCCGGTGAGCAGTTCTTC.

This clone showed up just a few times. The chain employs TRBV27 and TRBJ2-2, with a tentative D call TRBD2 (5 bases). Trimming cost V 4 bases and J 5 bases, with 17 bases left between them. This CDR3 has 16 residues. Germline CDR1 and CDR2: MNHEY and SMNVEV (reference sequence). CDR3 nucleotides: TGTGCCAGCAGTTCACCTAGTCGGGGTGGTACCGGGGAGCTGTTTTTT. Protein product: CASSSPSRGGTGELFF.

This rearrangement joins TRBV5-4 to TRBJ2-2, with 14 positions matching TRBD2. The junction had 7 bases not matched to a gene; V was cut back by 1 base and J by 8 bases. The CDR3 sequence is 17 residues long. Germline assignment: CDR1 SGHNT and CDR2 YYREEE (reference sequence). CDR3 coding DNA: TGTGCCAGCAGCTTGCGGGCCGGGACTAGCGGGAGTGGGGAGCTGTTTTTT. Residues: CASSLRAGTSGSGELFF.

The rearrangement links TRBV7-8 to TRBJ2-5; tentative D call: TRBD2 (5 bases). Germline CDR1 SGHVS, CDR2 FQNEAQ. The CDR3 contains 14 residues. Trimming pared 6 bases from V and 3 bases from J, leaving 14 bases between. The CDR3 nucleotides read TGTGCCAGCAGTCCCGCCGGGAACGAAGAGACCCAGTACTTC. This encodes CASSPAGNEETQYF.

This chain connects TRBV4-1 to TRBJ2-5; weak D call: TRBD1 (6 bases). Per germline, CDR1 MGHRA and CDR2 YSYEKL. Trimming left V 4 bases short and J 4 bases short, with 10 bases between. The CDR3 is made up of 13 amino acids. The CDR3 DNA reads TGCGCCAGCAGCCGGACAGTGGGAGAGACCCAGTACTTC. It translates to CASSRTVGETQYF.

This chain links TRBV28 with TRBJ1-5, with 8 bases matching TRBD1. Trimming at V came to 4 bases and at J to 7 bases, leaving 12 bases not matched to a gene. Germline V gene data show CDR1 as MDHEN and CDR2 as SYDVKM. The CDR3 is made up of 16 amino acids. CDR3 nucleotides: TGTGCCAGCAGTTCTTTCCGGGACAGGTATCACCAGCCCCAGCATTTT. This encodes CASSSFRDRYHQPQHF.